This T cell receptor beta chain comes out of a study of T cells expressing NK-cell markers. General study points: Where a handful of donors were concerned, these clonotypes also led the CD3+CD56-NKG2C+ fraction. For five or six donors, the dominant NKG2C+ clonotypes made up roughly 1.0-7.5% of their CD8+ T cells.

Of note for this clonotype: Its target is unknown.

This CDR3 has 15 residues. As the method of synthesis, 5'RACE template switching with UMIs yielded TCR beta cDNA. TCRdb reprocessed the 5' RACE reads and reports one entry per CDR3 protein, with no DNA. Reported are roughly 350,000 distinct CDR3 sequences; the ten largest clones contain 5.2%. Sequencing was performed on blood T cells: a sorted CD56 or NKG2C T cell subset, CD4+ or CD8+ T cells, or bulk PBMC T cells (not recorded which). This receptor was taken from a man between 18 and 69 years old in good health. The chain recombines TRBV12-3 or TRBV12-4 with TRBJ2-2; TCRdb outputs TRBD2, but without DNA this stays unchecked. The CDR3 sequence is CASRLAGGNTGELFF.